Presented here are 19 T cell receptor beta chains from one specimen sequenced in a study of blood T cell repertoires in COVID-19 (dated by TCRdb to the early 2020s). Preparation of the library involved the immunoSEQ multiplex PCR assay. The source is immuneACCESS, and TCRdb retained only in-frame sequences with V and J called. Part of the clones is not carried over; for the studies checked, unresolved V genes explain less than half of this, and the remainder is unexplained. The sample table records 30,000 to 45,000 clones; 81% of these occur just once. 29% of the sample is held by the ten biggest clonotypes. The specimen was peripheral blood. Receptors originate from a man at least 80 years old with active or convalescent COVID-19.

This clone turned up a few times. J is TRBJ1-2 and V is TRBV5-6, with a weak D call TRBD1 (6 bases). Germline values: CDR1 SGHDT, CDR2 YYEEEE. CDR3 size: 13 residues. V lost 7 bases to trimming and J lost 6 bases, with 16 bases between them. This CDR3 reads CASSLAGAHGYTF. DNA for the CDR3: TGTGCCAGCTCTCTAGCAGGGGCCCATGGCTACACCTTC.

The chain is built from TRBV5-1 and TRBJ2-1; TRBD2 agrees at 9 bases. Germline loops: CDR1 SGHRS, CDR2 YFSETQ. Unmatched junction bases numbered 7, after V lost 3 bases and J lost 9 bases. This CDR3 is 14 amino acids long. CDR3 nucleotides: TGCGCCAGCAGCTCCAAGACTAGCGGAGTTGAGCAGTTCTTC. It specifies CASSSKTSGVEQFF.

This rearrangement joins TRBV2 to TRBJ2-1, with 9 bases fitting TRBD2. The V gene end was trimmed by 2 bases and the J gene end by 0 bases; junction bases not matched to a gene: 11. The CDR3 covers 19 residues. The germline gives CDR1 SNHLY, CDR2 FYNNEI. The CDR3 nucleotides are TGTGCCAGCAGTGAACGCTGGACTAGCGTTACTAGCTCCTACAATGAGCAGTTCTTC. Its protein product is CASSERWTSVTSSYNEQFF.

The V call is TRBV11-2, the J call TRBJ2-3; 7 bases map to TRBD2. Germline-derived CDR1 and CDR2 are SGHAT and FQNNGV. The CDR3 spans 14 residues. The trim removed 6 bases at V and 4 bases at J, leaving 7 bases unmatched. The CDR3: CASSSPAGADTQYF. The CDR3, as DNA: TGTGCCAGCAGTTCGCCGGCGGGAGCAGATACGCAGTATTTT.

The V gene is TRBV9, the J gene TRBJ1-2; D remains ambiguous. This CDR3 is built from 15 residues. Trimming pared 4 bases from V and 0 bases from J, leaving 13 bases between. Germline V gives CDR1 SGDLS, CDR2 YYNGEE. CDR3 region: CASSYSTGTNYGYTF. DNA for the CDR3: TGTGCCAGCAGCTATTCAACCGGGACTAACTATGGCTACACCTTC.

There are a few counts of this clone. The chain employs TRBV15 and TRBJ2-2, with D perhaps TRBD1 (5 bases). The CDR3 is made up of 15 amino acids. Trimming stripped 5 bases from V and 2 bases from J, with 12 bases between. Germline-derived CDR1 and CDR2 are LNHNV and YYDKDF (reference sequence). The CDR3 coding sequence is TGTGCCACCAGCCTAGACAGTCCCAACACCGGGGAGCTGTTTTTT. Amino acid sequence: CATSLDSPNTGELFF.

This clone is a singleton in its sample. The V and J genes are TRBV7-8 and TRBJ1-1; possibly TRBD1 for D (5 bases). The CDR3 has 15 amino acids. CDR1 is SGHVS, CDR2 FQNEAQ, per germline. V lost 5 bases to trimming and J lost 2 bases, with 15 bases between them. CDR3 protein: CASSPPLQGNTEAFF. CDR3 coding DNA: TGTGCCAGCAGCCCCCCCCTTCAGGGAAACACTGAAGCTTTCTTT. The entire variable domain, with the rest obtained from reference TRBV7-8 and TRBJ1-1, is as follows: GAGVSQSPRYKVAKRGQDVALRCDPISGHVSLFWYQQALGQGPEFLTYFQNEAQLDKSGLPSDRFFAERPEGSVSTLKIQRTQQEDSAVYLCASSPPLQGNTEAFFGQGTRLTVV.

The chain employs TRBV7-8 and TRBJ1-4; D possibly corresponds to TRBD1 (5 bases). The CDR3 has 14 amino acids. V lost 1 base and J lost 7, with 10 bases in between. CDR1 SGHVS and CDR2 FQNEAQ come from the germline V gene. CDR3 loop: CASSLGQMAEKLFF. CDR3 bases: TGTGCCAGCAGCTTAGGACAGATGGCTGAAAAACTGTTTTTT.

This chain uses TRBV5-5 with TRBJ2-2; TRBD2 matches 14 bases. The CDR3 is made up of 18 amino acids. V gave up 5 bases and J gave up 4 bases; unmatched junction bases: 10. CDR1 SGHKS and CDR2 YYEKEE come from the germline V gene (reference sequence). This chain's CDR3 is CASRQGLAGARGTGELFF. The CDR3 DNA follows: TGTGCCAGCAGGCAGGGACTAGCGGGAGCTCGGGGCACCGGGGAGCTGTTTTTT. The full variable domain, rest sourced from reference TRBV5-5 and TRBJ2-2, is DAGVTQSPTHLIKTRGQQVTLRCSPISGHKSVSWYQQVLGQGPQFIFQYYEKEERGRGNFPDRFSARQFPNYSSELNVNALLLGDSALYLCASRQGLAGARGTGELFFGEGSRLTVL.

This chain joins TRBV7-8 and TRBJ2-5; D not certain. The germline V gene encodes CDR1 SGHVS and CDR2 FQNEAQ. Trimming shortened V by 0 bases and J by 5 bases, and 10 bases separated the two germline ends. The CDR3 runs 14 residues. In nucleotides, the CDR3 is TGTGCCAGCAGCTTAGCGCCCCAAAGCGAGACCCAGTACTTC. This encodes CASSLAPQSETQYF.

This chain's CDR3 is CAISEVQYEQYF. The DNA of the CDR3 is TGTGCCATCAGTGAGGTGCAGTACGAGCAGTACTTC. The gene calls are TRBV10-3 and TRBJ2-7; D is unclear. Germline CDR1 is ENHRY and CDR2 is SYGVKD. V lost 2 bases and J 4 bases, leaving 6 bases between the germline ends. The length of the CDR3 is 12 residues.

The genes are TRBV19 and TRBJ2-3; 7 bases match TRBD2. CDR1 and CDR2 from the germline V gene are LNHDA and SQIVND (reference sequence). J gave up 5 bases and V 9 bases, and 11 bases lay outside the gene matches. This CDR3 is built from 14 residues. CDR3 DNA: TGTGCCAGCCTCTCCCGGGGGGAGAGAGATACGCAGTATTTT. Translating gives CASLSRGERDTQYF.

The rearrangement joins TRBV6-2 or TRBV6-3 to TRBJ2-7; D unclear. The CDR3 runs 16 residues. Germline V CDR1 and CDR2: MNHEY, SVGEGT. Trimming removed 3 bases at V and 0 bases at J, with 15 bases between. The chain's CDR3 is CASSYGGPRGSYEQYF. In DNA form, the CDR3 reads TGTGCCAGCAGTTATGGTGGGCCCCGTGGCTCCTACGAGCAGTACTTC.

The gene calls are TRBV5-8 and TRBJ2-2; 8 nucleotides line up with TRBD2. This CDR3 is 18 amino acids long. V lost 3 bases, J lost 7 bases, and 17 bases stayed unmatched. Looked up from germline, CDR1 is SGHTS and CDR2 is YDEGEE. The CDR3 is CASSSTPGTRSPGGELFF. The CDR3 nucleotides are TGTGCCAGCAGCTCGACCCCCGGGACTAGGAGTCCGGGCGGGGAGCTGTTTTTT.

The chain couples TRBV28 to TRBJ2-7, with 8 bases that match TRBD2. The V gene's germline CDR1 is MDHEN and CDR2 SYDVKM. The length of the CDR3 is 15 residues. The V segment lost 8 bases and the J segment 0 bases; nucleotides outside the gene matches: 9. CDR3 protein: CASAGSGGYSYEQYF. The CDR3 DNA follows: TGTGCCAGCGCTGGAAGCGGGGGTTACTCCTACGAGCAGTACTTC.

This chain joins TRBV7-2 and TRBJ1-5, with D perhaps TRBD1 (6 bases). This CDR3 has 14 residues. Trimming cost V 5 bases and J 4 bases, with 12 bases left between them. The germline CDR1 and CDR2 sequences are SGHTA and FQGNSA. The CDR3 protein is CASSNRGGNQPQHF. CDR3 bases: TGTGCCAGCAGCAATAGGGGGGGTAATCAGCCCCAGCATTTT.

V usage is TRBV5-1 and J usage is TRBJ2-2; D perhaps matches TRBD2 (6 bases). V was trimmed by 0 bases and J by 1 base, leaving 10 bases between them. The CDR3 is made up of 16 amino acids. The germline V gene encodes CDR1 SGHRS and CDR2 YFSETQ. This CDR3 reads CASSLDPAGNTGELFF. The DNA of the CDR3 is TGCGCCAGCAGCTTGGACCCAGCGGGGAACACCGGGGAGCTGTTTTTT. Together with reference TRBV5-1 and TRBJ2-2, the CDR3 gives the full variable domain: KAGVTQTPRYLIKTRGQQVTLSCSPISGHRSVSWYQQTPGQGLQFLFEYFSETQRNKGNFPGRFSGRQFSNSRSEMNVSTLELGDSALYLCASSLDPAGNTGELFFGEGSRLTVL.

This clone was detected only a few times. J is TRBJ2-5 and V is TRBV4-2; 10 positions match TRBD2. V lost 6 bases to trimming and J lost 5 bases; unmatched junction nucleotides: 12. This CDR3 is built from 16 residues. Looked up from germline, CDR1 is LGHNA and CDR2 is YNFKEQ. CDR3 in DNA: TGTGCCAGCAGACTAAACGAGGGGACTAGCGCGGAGACCCAGTACTTC. Its protein is CASRLNEGTSAETQYF.

This rearrangement joins TRBV7-8 to TRBJ2-7, with 10 nucleotides matching TRBD2. Germline V gene data show CDR1 as SGHVS and CDR2 as FQNEAQ. The CDR3 covers 16 residues. Trimming removed 2 bases from V and 4 bases from J; junction bases left unmatched: 8. CDR3: CASSLNSGSGGYEQYF. For the CDR3, the DNA is TGTGCCAGCAGCTTAAACTCCGGTAGCGGGGGGTACGAGCAGTACTTC.